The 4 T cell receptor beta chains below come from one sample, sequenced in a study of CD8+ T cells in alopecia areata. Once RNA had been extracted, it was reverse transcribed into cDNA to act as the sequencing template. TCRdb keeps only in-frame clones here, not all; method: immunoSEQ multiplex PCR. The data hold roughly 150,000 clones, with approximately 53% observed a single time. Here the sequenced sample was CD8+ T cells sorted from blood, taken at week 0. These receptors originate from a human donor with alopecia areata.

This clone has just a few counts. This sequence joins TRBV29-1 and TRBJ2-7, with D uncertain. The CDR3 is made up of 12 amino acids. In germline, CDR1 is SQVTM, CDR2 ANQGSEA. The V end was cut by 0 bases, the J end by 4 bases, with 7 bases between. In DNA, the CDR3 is TGCAGCGTTGAAGACAGGAGATACGAGCAGTACTTC. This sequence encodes CSVEDRRYEQYF.

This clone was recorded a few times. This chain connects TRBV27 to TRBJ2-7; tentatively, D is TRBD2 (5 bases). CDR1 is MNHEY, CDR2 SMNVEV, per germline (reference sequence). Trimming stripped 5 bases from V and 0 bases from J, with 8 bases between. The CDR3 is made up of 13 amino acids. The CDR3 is CASSTDFSYEQYF. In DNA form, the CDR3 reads TGTGCCAGCAGTACGGACTTCTCCTACGAGCAGTACTTC.

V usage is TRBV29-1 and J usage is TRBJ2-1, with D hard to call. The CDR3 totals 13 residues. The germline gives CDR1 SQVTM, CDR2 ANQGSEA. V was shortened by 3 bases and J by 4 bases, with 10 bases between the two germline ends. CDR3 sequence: CSVDNSDYNEQFF. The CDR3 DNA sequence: TGCAGCGTTGATAATTCGGATTACAATGAGCAGTTCTTC.

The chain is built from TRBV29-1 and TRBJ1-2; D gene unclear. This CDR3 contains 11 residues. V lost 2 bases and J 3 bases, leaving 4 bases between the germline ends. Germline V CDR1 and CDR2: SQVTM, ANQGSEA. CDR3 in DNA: TGCAGCGTTGAATACGACTATGGCTACACCTTC. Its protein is CSVEYDYGYTF.